The T cell receptor beta chain under discussion was sequenced for a study of monozygotic twins with inflammatory bowel disease. Findings and limits, study-wide: Healthy twins showed more clonotype sharing with others than IBD patients, especially patients with disease activity. Inverse Simpson values showed less TCRbeta diversity in IBD patients than in their healthy co-twins.

Comments on this clonotype: Its antigen is still unknown.

Using the 5' RACE reads, TCRdb records one entry per CDR3 protein without DNA. This sample's table has 400,000 or so distinct CDR3 sequences. This sequence originates from a human donor with ulcerative colitis or Crohn's disease, or a healthy co-twin of an affected twin (not recorded which). Sequencing was carried out using blood.

CDR3 sequence reads: CATRTGSDNEQFF. V and J are TRBV27 and TRBJ2-1; TCRdb gives TRBD1 as the D gene, but with no DNA this cannot be confirmed. The CDR3 loop spans 13 amino acids. CDR1 and CDR2 from the germline V gene are MNHEY and SMNVEV (reference sequence).